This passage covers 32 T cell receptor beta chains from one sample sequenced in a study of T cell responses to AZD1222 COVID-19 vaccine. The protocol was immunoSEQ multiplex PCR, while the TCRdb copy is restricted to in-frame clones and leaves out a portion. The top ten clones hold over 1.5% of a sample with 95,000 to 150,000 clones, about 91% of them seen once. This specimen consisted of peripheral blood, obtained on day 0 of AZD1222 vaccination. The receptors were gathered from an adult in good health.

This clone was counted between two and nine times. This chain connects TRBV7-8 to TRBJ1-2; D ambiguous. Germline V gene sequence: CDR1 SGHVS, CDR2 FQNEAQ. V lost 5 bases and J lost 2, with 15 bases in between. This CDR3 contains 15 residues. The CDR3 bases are TGTGCCAGCAGCATTTCGACGGGCACCAACTATGGCTACACCTTC. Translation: CASSISTGTNYGYTF.

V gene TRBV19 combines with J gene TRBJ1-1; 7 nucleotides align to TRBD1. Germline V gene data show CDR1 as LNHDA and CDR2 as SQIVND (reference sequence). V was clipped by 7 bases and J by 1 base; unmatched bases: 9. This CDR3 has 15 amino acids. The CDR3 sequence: CASKFQGEPNTEAFF. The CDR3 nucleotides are TGTGCCAGTAAATTTCAGGGGGAACCGAACACTGAAGCTTTCTTT.

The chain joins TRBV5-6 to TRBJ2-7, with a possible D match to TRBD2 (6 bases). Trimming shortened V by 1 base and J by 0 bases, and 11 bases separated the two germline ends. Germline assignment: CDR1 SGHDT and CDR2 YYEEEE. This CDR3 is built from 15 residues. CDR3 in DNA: TGTGCCAGCAGCTTGACGGGAGCGGTCTCCTACGAGCAGTACGTC. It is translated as CASSLTGAVSYEQYV.

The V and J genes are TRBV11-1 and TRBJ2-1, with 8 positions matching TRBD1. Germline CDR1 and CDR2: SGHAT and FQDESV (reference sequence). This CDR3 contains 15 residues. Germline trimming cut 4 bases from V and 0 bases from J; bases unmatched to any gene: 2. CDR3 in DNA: TGTGCCAGCAGCTCCGGACAGGGCTCCTACAATGAGCAGTTCTTC. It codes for CASSSGQGSYNEQFF. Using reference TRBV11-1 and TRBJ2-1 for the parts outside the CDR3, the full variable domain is EAEVAQSPRYKITEKSQAVAFWCDPISGHATLYWYRQILGQGPELLVQFQDESVVDDSQLPKDRFSAERLKGVDSTLKIQPAELGDSAMYLCASSSGQGSYNEQFFGPGTRLTVL.

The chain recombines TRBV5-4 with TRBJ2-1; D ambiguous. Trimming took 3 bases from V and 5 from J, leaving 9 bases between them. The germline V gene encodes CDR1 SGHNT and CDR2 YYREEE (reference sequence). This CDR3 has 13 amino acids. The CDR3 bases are TGTGCCAGCAGCTACAATACCAACAATGAGCAGTTCTTC. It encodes CASSYNTNNEQFF. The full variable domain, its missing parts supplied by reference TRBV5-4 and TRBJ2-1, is ETGVTQSPTHLIKTRGQQVTLRCSSQSGHNTVSWYQQALGQGPQFIFQYYREEENGRGNFPPRFSGLQFPNYSSELNVNALELDDSALYLCASSYNTNNEQFFGPGTRLTVL.

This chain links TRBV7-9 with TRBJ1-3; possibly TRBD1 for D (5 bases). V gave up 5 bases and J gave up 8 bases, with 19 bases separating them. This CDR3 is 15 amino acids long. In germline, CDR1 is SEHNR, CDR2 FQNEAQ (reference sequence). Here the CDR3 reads CASSLIRARTDTIYF. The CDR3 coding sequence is TGTGCCAGCAGCCTTATCAGGGCCCGGACGGACACCATATATTTT.

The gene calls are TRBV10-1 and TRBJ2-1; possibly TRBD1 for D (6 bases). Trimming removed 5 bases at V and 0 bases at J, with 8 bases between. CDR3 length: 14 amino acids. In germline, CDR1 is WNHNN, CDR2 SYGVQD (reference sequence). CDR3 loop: CASSNRASYNEQFF. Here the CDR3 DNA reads TGCGCCAGCAGTAACAGGGCCTCCTACAATGAGCAGTTCTTC.

CDR3 region: CASRREGTGELFF. The CDR3 coding sequence is TGTGCTTCGCGGAGGGAGGGCACCGGGGAGCTGTTTTTT. The J gene is TRBJ2-2, the V gene TRBV7-9; 7 bases align to TRBD2. The CDR3 runs to 13 residues. CDR1 is SEHNR, CDR2 FQNEAQ, per germline (reference sequence).

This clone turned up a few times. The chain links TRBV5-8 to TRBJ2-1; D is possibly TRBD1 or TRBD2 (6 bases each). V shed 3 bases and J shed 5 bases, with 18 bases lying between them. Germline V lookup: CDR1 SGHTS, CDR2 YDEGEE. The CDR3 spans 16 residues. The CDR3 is CASSSLWGARDNEQFF. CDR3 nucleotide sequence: TGTGCCAGCAGCTCATTATGGGGGGCCCGGGACAATGAGCAGTTCTTC.

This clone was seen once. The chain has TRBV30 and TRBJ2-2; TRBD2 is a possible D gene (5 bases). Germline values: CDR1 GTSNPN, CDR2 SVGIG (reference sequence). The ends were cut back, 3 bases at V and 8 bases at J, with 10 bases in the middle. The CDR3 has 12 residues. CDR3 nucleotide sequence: TGTGCCTGGAGCGGGGTCCCTGGGGAGCTGTTTTTT. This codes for CAWSGVPGELFF. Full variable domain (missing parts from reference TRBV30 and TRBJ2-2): SQTIHQWPATLVQPVGSPLSLECTVEGTSNPNLYWYRQAAGRGLQLLFYSVGIGQISSEVPQNLSASRPQDRQFILSSKKLLLSDSGFYLCAWSGVPGELFFGEGSRLTVL.

CDR3 sequence (DNA): TGTGCCAGCAGCTCCCCGGGTCCAGGGGGCGGGCGAGGCTACACCTTC. Translating gives CASSSPGPGGGRGYTF. The gene calls are TRBV5-4 and TRBJ1-2, with 8 bases lining up with TRBD1. Germline V gives CDR1 SGHNT, CDR2 YYREEE (reference sequence). V dropped 3 bases and J dropped 8; count of bases not matched to a gene: 15. The CDR3 totals 16 residues. The entire variable domain, with the rest obtained from reference TRBV5-4 and TRBJ1-2, is as follows: ETGVTQSPTHLIKTRGQQVTLRCSSQSGHNTVSWYQQALGQGPQFIFQYYREEENGRGNFPPRFSGLQFPNYSSELNVNALELDDSALYLCASSSPGPGGGRGYTFGSGTRLTVV.

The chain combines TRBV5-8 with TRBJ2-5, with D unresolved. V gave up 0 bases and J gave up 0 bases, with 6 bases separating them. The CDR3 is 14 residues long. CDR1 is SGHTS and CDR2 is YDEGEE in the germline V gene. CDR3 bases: TGTGCCAGCAGCTTGGGGCAGTACCAAGAGACCCAGTACTTC. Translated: CASSLGQYQETQYF.

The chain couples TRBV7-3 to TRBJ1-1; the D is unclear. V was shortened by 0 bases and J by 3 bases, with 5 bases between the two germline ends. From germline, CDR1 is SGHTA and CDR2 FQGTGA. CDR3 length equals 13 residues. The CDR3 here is CASSLTGHTEAFF. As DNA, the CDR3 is TGTGCCAGCAGCTTAACAGGGCACACTGAAGCTTTCTTT.

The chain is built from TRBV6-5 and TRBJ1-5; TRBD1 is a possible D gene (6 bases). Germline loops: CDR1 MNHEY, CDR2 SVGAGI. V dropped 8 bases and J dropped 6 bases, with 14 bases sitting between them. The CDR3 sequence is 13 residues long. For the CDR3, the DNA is TGTGCCAGCTGGGGGGGGGCGGGTCAGCCCCAGCATTTT. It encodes CASWGGAGQPQHF.

The CDR3 DNA is TGTGCTAGTGGTTTGGCAACAGGACTTACCTACGAGCAGTACTTC. Protein sequence: CASGLATGLTYEQYF. The chain employs TRBV12-5 and TRBJ2-7; D may be TRBD1 or TRBD2 (5 bases each). Germline lookup yields CDR1 LGHNT and CDR2 FRNRAP. Trimming cost V 1 base and J 2 bases, with 12 bases left between them. The CDR3 runs to 15 residues.

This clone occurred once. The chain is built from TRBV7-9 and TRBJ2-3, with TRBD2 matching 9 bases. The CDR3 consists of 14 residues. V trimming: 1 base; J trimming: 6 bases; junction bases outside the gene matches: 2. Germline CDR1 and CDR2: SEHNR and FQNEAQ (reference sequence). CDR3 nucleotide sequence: TGTGCCAGCAGCTTAGTAGCGGGAGTGGATACGCAGTATTTT. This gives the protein CASSLVAGVDTQYF.

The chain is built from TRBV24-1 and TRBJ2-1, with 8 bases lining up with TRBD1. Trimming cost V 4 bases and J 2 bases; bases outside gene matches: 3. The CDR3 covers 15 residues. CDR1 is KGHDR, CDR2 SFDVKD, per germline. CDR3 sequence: CATSDTGQAYNEQFF. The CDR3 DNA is TGTGCCACCAGTGACACGGGACAGGCCTACAATGAGCAGTTCTTC.

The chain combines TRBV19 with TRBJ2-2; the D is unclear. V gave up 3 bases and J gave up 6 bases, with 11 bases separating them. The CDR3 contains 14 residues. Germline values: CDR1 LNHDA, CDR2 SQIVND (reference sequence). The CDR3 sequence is CASSINEEAGELFF. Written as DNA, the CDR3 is TGTGCCAGTAGTATTAACGAAGAGGCCGGGGAGCTGTTTTTT.

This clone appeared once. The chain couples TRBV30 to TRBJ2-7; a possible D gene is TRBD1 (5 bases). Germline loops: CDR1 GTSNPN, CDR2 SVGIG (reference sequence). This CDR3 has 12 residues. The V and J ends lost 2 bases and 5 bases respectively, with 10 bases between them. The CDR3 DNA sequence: TGTGCCTGGAGTTTAGGGGTGGACGAGCAGTACTTC. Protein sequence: CAWSLGVDEQYF.

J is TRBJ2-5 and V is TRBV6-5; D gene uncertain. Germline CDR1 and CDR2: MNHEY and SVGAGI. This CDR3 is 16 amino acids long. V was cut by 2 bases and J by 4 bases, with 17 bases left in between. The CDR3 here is CASSYVRLHLGETQYF. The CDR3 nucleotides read TGTGCCAGCAGTTACGTACGCCTCCACTTGGGAGAGACCCAGTACTTC.

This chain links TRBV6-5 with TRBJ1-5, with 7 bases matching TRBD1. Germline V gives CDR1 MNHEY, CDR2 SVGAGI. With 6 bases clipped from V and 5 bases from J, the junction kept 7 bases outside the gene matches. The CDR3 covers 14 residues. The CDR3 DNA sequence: TGTGCCAGCAGCCAGACAGGGCCCGATCAGCCCCAGCATTTT. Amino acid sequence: CASSQTGPDQPQHF.

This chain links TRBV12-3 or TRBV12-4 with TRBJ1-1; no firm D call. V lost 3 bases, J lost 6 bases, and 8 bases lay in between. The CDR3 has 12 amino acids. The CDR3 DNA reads TGTGCCAGCAGTTTGGGAACGTCTGAAGCTTTCTTT. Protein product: CASSLGTSEAFF.

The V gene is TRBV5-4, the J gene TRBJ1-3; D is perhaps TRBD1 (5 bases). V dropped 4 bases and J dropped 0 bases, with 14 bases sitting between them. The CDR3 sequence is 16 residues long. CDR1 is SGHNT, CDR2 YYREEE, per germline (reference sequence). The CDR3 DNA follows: TGTGCCAGCAGCGTCTCAGGGCCCAGCTCTGGAAACACCATATATTTT. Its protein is CASSVSGPSSGNTIYF.

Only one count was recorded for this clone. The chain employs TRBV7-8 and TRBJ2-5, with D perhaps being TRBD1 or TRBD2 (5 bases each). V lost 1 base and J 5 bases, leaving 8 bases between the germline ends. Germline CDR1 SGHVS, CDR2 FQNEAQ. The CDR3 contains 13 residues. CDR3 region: CASSLGGYETQYF. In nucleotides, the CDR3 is TGTGCCAGCAGCTTAGGGGGGTATGAGACCCAGTACTTC.

The CDR3 coding sequence is TGTGCCAGCAGCTTAGGCCCTAGCGGGAAAGAGACCCAGTACTTC. It translates to CASSLGPSGKETQYF. This chain links TRBV7-8 with TRBJ2-5; 9 nucleotides match TRBD2. The germline gives CDR1 SGHVS, CDR2 FQNEAQ. CDR3 length equals 15 residues. The ends lost 1 base at V and 3 bases at J; junction bases unmatched: 3.

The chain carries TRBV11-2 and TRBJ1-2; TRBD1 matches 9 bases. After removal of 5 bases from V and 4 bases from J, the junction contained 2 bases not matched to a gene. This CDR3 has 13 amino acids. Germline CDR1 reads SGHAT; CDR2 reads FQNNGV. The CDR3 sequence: CASSGTGLYGYTF. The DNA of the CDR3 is TGTGCCAGCAGCGGGACAGGGCTCTATGGCTACACCTTC.

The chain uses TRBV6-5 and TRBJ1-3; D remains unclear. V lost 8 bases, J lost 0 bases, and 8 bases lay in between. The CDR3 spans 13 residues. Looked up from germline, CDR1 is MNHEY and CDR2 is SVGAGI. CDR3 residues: CASWSLSGNTIYF. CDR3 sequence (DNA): TGTGCCAGCTGGAGCCTCTCTGGAAACACCATATATTTT.

This CDR3 reads CASSADRGYYGYTF. CDR3 DNA sequence: TGTGCCAGCAGCGCGGACAGGGGTTACTATGGCTACACCTTC. The chain employs TRBV5-5 and TRBJ1-2, with 9 bases lining up with TRBD1. The CDR3 runs 14 residues. Germline CDR1 and CDR2: SGHKS and YYEKEE (reference sequence). V lost 4 bases and J lost 3; bases outside the gene matches: 4.

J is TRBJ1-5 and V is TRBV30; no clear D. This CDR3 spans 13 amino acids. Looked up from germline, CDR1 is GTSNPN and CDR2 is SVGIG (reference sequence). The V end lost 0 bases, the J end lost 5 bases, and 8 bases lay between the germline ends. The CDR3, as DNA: TGTGCCTGGAGTGTAATGAGTGATCAGCCCCAGCATTTT. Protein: CAWSVMSDQPQHF.

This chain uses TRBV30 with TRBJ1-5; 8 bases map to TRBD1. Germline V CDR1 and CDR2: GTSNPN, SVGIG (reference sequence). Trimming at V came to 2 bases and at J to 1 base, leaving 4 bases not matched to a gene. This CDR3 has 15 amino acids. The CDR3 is CAWSPGQGSNQPQHF. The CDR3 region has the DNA TGTGCCTGGAGTCCTGGACAGGGAAGCAATCAGCCCCAGCATTTT.

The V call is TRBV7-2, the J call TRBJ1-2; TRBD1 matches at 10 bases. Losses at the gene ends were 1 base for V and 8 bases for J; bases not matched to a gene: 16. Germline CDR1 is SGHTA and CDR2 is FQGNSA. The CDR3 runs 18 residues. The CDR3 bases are TGTGCCAGCAGCTTAGAAGTTGGGGGTTTGGGGACAGGGGTAGGCTACACCTTC. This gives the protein CASSLEVGGLGTGVGYTF.

This CDR3 reads CASSVAQGANSPLHF. The CDR3 nucleotides read TGTGCCAGCAGCGTAGCACAGGGGGCTAATTCACCCCTCCACTTT. This chain links TRBV9 with TRBJ1-6; 9 bases agree with TRBD1. This CDR3 spans 15 amino acids. CDR1 SGDLS and CDR2 YYNGEE come from the germline V gene. J was trimmed by 6 bases and V by 0 bases; bases with no gene match: 1.